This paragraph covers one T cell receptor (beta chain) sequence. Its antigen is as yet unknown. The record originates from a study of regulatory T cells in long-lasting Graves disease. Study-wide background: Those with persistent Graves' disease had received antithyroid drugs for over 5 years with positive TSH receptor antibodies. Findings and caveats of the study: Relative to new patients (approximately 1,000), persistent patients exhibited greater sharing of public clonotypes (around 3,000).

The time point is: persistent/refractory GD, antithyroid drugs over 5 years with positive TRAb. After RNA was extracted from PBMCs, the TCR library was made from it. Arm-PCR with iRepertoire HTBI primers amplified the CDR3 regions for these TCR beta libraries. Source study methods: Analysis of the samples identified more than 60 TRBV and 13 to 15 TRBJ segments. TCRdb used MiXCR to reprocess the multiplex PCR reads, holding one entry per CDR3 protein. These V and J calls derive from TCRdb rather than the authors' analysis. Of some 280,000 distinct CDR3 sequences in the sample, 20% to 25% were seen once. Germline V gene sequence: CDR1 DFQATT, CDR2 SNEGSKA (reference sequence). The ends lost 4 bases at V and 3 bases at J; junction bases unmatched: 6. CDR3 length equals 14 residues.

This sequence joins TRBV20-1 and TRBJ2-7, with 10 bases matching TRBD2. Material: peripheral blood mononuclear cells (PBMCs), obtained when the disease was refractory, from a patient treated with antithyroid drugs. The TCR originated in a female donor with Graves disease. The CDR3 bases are TGCAGTGCTAAAAGAGCGGGAGGGGTCTACGAGCAGTACTTC. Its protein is CSAKRAGGVYEQYF.